These 25 T cell receptor beta chains were all obtained from the same sample, sequenced in a study of blood T cell repertoires in COVID-19. Sequencing was performed with immunoSEQ multiplex PCR; in TCRdb, only in-frame clones are kept and a portion is missing. The sample shows roughly 260,000 clones, roughly 85% of them seen only once. The sample was PBMCs or T cells enriched from blood (not recorded which). The receptors here all came from a woman between 45 and 60 years old who had recovered from COVID-19.

V gene TRBV21-1 combines with J gene TRBJ2-1; the table assigns TRBD2, which was not confirmed against the DNA. TRBV21-1 corresponds to a pseudogene. The length of the CDR3 is 21 residues. The CDR3 DNA reads as TGTGCCAGCGACGGGCCAGATTCAGACGCTGGGGGGAGAATTCCCTACAATGAGCAGTTCTTC. Amino acids: CASDGPDSDAGGRIPYNEQFF.

The gene calls are TRBV7-8 and TRBJ2-7, with TRBD2 matching 14 bases. The CDR3 spans 18 residues. Germline V CDR1 and CDR2: SGHVS, FQNEAQ. Trimming took 4 bases from V and 2 from J; bases not matched to a gene: 10. The DNA for the CDR3 is TGTGCCAGCAGCTCCCCGGGACTAGCGGGAGTCGAAACCTACGAGCAGTACTTC. This encodes CASSSPGLAGVETYEQYF. Looking up the rest from reference TRBV7-8 and TRBJ2-7 gives the full variable domain: GAGVSQSPRYKVAKRGQDVALRCDPISGHVSLFWYQQALGQGPEFLTYFQNEAQLDKSGLPSDRFFAERPEGSVSTLKIQRTQQEDSAVYLCASSSPGLAGVETYEQYFGPGTRLTVT.

Of note for this clone: Other DNA sequences within the sample encode an identical CDR3. The gene calls are TRBV6-5 and TRBJ2-7, with TRBD1 matching 8 bases. The CDR3 is 15 residues long. With V trimmed by 0 bases and J by 4 bases, 5 bases remained unmatched. Germline-derived CDR1 and CDR2 are MNHEY and SVGAGI. The CDR3 DNA reads TGTGCCAGCAGTTACTCTGGGCAGGGGGCTTACGAGCAGTACTTC. Protein sequence: CASSYSGQGAYEQYF.

The chain uses TRBV5-1 and TRBJ2-1; 10 nucleotides match TRBD2. CDR3 size: 15 residues. After removal of 4 bases from V and 4 bases from J, the junction contained 5 bases not matched to a gene. Germline lookup yields CDR1 SGHRS and CDR2 YFSETQ. CDR3 protein: CASSQGTSVYNEQFF. CDR3 bases: TGCGCCAGCAGCCAAGGGACTAGCGTTTACAATGAGCAGTTCTTC.

This chain uses TRBV11-2 with TRBJ2-2; D is unresolved. CDR1 is SGHAT and CDR2 is FQNNGV in the germline V gene. This CDR3 has 13 amino acids. The V and J ends lost 6 bases and 3 bases respectively, with 8 bases between them. Written as DNA, the CDR3 is TGTGCCAGCAGGTATCCAGACACCGGGGAGCTGTTTTTT. Protein: CASRYPDTGELFF.

The chain recombines TRBV6-1 with TRBJ2-3; 14 bases line up with TRBD2. The CDR3 has 18 residues. The V segment lost 1 base and the J segment 8 bases; nucleotides outside the gene matches: 11. In germline, CDR1 is MNHNS, CDR2 SASEGT. The CDR3 protein is CASSEGTGLAGVRGTQYF. DNA of the CDR3: TGTGCCAGCAGTGAAGGAACGGGACTAGCGGGAGTGCGTGGTACGCAGTATTTT.

The rearrangement links TRBV10-1 to TRBJ2-3; 10 bases map to TRBD2. Germline V CDR1 and CDR2: WNHNN, SYGVQD (reference sequence). V gave up 5 bases and J gave up 3 bases; unmatched junction bases: 5. This CDR3 is 15 amino acids long. The CDR3 sequence is CASSRLAGATDTQYF. CDR3 bases: TGCGCCAGCAGTCGTCTAGCGGGAGCTACAGATACGCAGTATTTT.

The chain is built from TRBV6-5 and TRBJ1-6; D might be TRBD1 (5 bases). This CDR3 is built from 15 residues. CDR1 and CDR2 (germline): MNHEY, SVGAGI. Trimming took off 0 bases at V and 9 bases at J, with 12 bases between the two ends. Written as DNA, the CDR3 is TGTGCCAGCAGTTACTCGAACCCAGGGCGTTCACCCCTCCACTTT. Protein: CASSYSNPGRSPLHF.

This clone was recorded only once. V is TRBV14 and J is TRBJ1-2, with unresolved D. Germline CDR1 and CDR2: SGHDN and FVKESK. CDR3 length: 13 amino acids. The V end was cut by 0 bases, the J end by 8 bases, with 10 bases between. The CDR3 loop is CASSQDWSIGYTF. The CDR3, as DNA: TGTGCCAGCAGCCAAGATTGGTCTATAGGCTACACCTTC.

The rearrangement links TRBV19 to TRBJ1-5; TRBD1 aligns across 8 bases. Germline V CDR1 and CDR2: LNHDA, SQIVND (reference sequence). V dropped 10 bases and J dropped 7; count of bases not matched to a gene: 6. The CDR3 runs 12 residues. The CDR3 loop is CANDRGNQPQHF. DNA for the CDR3: TGTGCCAATGACAGGGGTAACCAGCCCCAGCATTTT.

The CDR3 DNA follows: TGTGCCAGCAGCTTAAGCGGACAGGGGATTCTCCAGCAGTACTTC. Residues: CASSLSGQGILQQYF. The gene calls are TRBV11-1 and TRBJ2-7; 9 positions match TRBD1. The J segment lost 8 bases and the V segment lost 2 bases, leaving 10 bases of the junction unmatched. Germline CDR1 and CDR2: SGHAT and FQDESV (reference sequence). CDR3 length equals 15 residues. The full variable domain, completed using reference TRBV11-1 and TRBJ2-7, is EAEVAQSPRYKITEKSQAVAFWCDPISGHATLYWYRQILGQGPELLVQFQDESVVDDSQLPKDRFSAERLKGVDSTLKIQPAELGDSAMYLCASSLSGQGILQQYFGPGTRLTVT.

The chain carries TRBV2 and TRBJ1-3; TRBD1 aligns across 8 bases. The CDR3 extends over 13 amino acids. V was clipped by 9 bases and J by 4 bases; unmatched bases: 5. Germline CDR1 reads SNHLY; CDR2 reads FYNNEI. DNA for the CDR3: TGTGCCAGTACTGACAGGGGAGGAAACACCATATATTTT. Protein product: CASTDRGGNTIYF. The whole variable domain, filled in from reference TRBV2 and TRBJ1-3, reads EPEVTQTPSHQVTQMGQEVILRCVPISNHLYFYWYRQILGQKVEFLVSFYNNEISEKSEIFDDQFSVERPDGSNFTLKIRSTKLEDSAMYFCASTDRGGNTIYFGEGSWLTVV.

This chain links TRBV6-5 with TRBJ2-7; maybe TRBD1 (6 bases). V was trimmed by 2 bases and J by 7 bases, leaving 18 bases between them. The CDR3 spans 15 residues. Germline V gene data show CDR1 as MNHEY and CDR2 as SVGAGI. The CDR3 is CASSYRDKPTWEQYF. As DNA, the CDR3 is TGTGCCAGCAGTTACCGGGACAAGCCTACGTGGGAGCAGTACTTC.

The chain is built from TRBV2 and TRBJ1-2; 7 bases are a match to TRBD1. V shed 4 bases and J 4 bases; nucleotides not matched to a gene: 9. The CDR3 has 15 amino acids. Germline V gives CDR1 SNHLY, CDR2 FYNNEI. CDR3 coding DNA: TGTGCCAGCAGTGCCCCTAGGGGGCTTATCTATGGCTACACCTTC. It encodes CASSAPRGLIYGYTF.

This clone has only a few counts. V and J are TRBV6-2 or TRBV6-3 and TRBJ2-7, with TRBD1 as a possible D gene (5 bases). This CDR3 has 16 residues. V lost 0 bases to trimming and J lost 3 bases, with 15 bases between them. Germline CDR1 and CDR2: MNHEY and SVGEGT. The CDR3 protein is CASSYSSPQGLYEQYF. In nucleotides, the CDR3 is TGTGCCAGCAGTTACTCGTCCCCGCAGGGCCTCTACGAGCAGTACTTC.

The chain combines TRBV5-4 with TRBJ1-1, with D possibly matching TRBD1 (6 bases). From germline, CDR1 is SGHNT and CDR2 YYREEE (reference sequence). V was cut by 4 bases and J by 1 base, with 8 bases left in between. This CDR3 spans 13 amino acids. CDR3 loop: CASSGQTNTEAFF. The CDR3 nucleotides read TGTGCCAGCAGCGGACAGACGAACACTGAAGCTTTCTTT.

The chain links TRBV5-1 to TRBJ2-1, with TRBD2 matching 7 bases. The V and J ends lost 5 bases and 5 bases, in that order; junction bases with no gene match: 10. CDR1 is SGHRS and CDR2 is YFSETQ in the germline V gene. This CDR3 spans 15 amino acids. The CDR3 reads CASSLAVGPNNEQFF. CDR3 coding DNA: TGCGCCAGCAGTCTAGCGGTCGGGCCCAACAATGAGCAGTTCTTC. The entire variable domain, with the rest obtained from reference TRBV5-1 and TRBJ2-1, is as follows: KAGVTQTPRYLIKTRGQQVTLSCSPISGHRSVSWYQQTPGQGLQFLFEYFSETQRNKGNFPGRFSGRQFSNSRSEMNVSTLELGDSALYLCASSLAVGPNNEQFFGPGTRLTVL.

The genes are TRBV27 and TRBJ1-2; 8 nucleotides align to TRBD1. V dropped 5 bases and J dropped 7; count of bases not matched to a gene: 18. The CDR3 extends over 17 amino acids. CDR1 and CDR2 (germline): MNHEY, SMNVEV (reference sequence). The CDR3 DNA reads as TGTGCCAGCAGTCCTAACTGGACAGGGTCAAGAATAGGTGGCTACACCTTC. This gives the protein CASSPNWTGSRIGGYTF.

The V gene is TRBV19, the J gene TRBJ2-3; TRBD2 aligns across 7 bases. Germline V gives CDR1 LNHDA, CDR2 SQIVND (reference sequence). V gave up 7 bases and J gave up 1 base; unmatched junction bases: 11. This CDR3 region has 16 residues. CDR3 loop: CASTPRSSGGTDTQYF. CDR3 sequence (DNA): TGTGCCAGTACCCCCCGGTCTAGCGGCGGCACAGATACGCAGTATTTT. The variable domain in full, completed from reference TRBV19 and TRBJ2-3, reads DGGITQSPKYLFRKEGQNVTLSCEQNLNHDAMYWYRQDPGQGLRLIYYSQIVNDFQKGDIAEGYSVSREKKESFPLTVTSAQKNPTAFYLCASTPRSSGGTDTQYFGPGTRLTVL.

This clone occurred once. This chain connects TRBV2 to TRBJ2-7; D is undetermined. V was shortened by 8 bases and J by 3 bases, with 5 bases between the two germline ends. Germline CDR1 is SNHLY and CDR2 is FYNNEI. CDR3 length equals 10 residues. CDR3 residues: CASLLYEQYF. The CDR3 bases are TGTGCCAGCCTTCTCTACGAGCAGTACTTC.

This clone was observed once. The chain links TRBV6-2 or TRBV6-3 to TRBJ1-5, with D unclear. The germline V and J ends were trimmed by 4 bases and 0 bases, with 10 bases remaining between them. Germline-derived CDR1 and CDR2 are MNHEY and SVGEGT. The CDR3 has 15 amino acids. The CDR3 nucleotides are TGTGCCAGCAGTTCCCGGGGAGGTAGCAATCAGCCCCAGCATTTT. Translating it yields CASSSRGGSNQPQHF.

The rearrangement uses TRBV28 and TRBJ1-2; a possible D gene is TRBD1 (6 bases). V was shortened by 6 bases and J by 2 bases, with 13 bases between the two germline ends. CDR3 size: 14 residues. CDR1 is MDHEN and CDR2 is SYDVKM in the germline V gene. This CDR3 is CASRSTGLNYGYTF. The CDR3 DNA is TGTGCCAGCAGGTCGACAGGTTTAAACTATGGCTACACCTTC.

V and J are TRBV5-6 and TRBJ1-2, with 12 positions matching TRBD1. The CDR3 length is 15 residues. Germline CDR1 is SGHDT and CDR2 is YYEEEE. V gave up 4 bases and J gave up 8 bases; unmatched junction bases: 9. CDR3 coding DNA: TGTGCCAGCAGCACCCTGGGACAGGGGGCGGAAGGCTACACCTTC. Translated: CASSTLGQGAEGYTF. Drawing the rest from reference TRBV5-6 and TRBJ1-2, the complete variable domain is DAGVTQSPTHLIKTRGQQVTLRCSPKSGHDTVSWYQQALGQGPQFIFQYYEEEERQRGNFPDRFSGHQFPNYSSELNVNALLLGDSALYLCASSTLGQGAEGYTFGSGTRLTVV.

The CDR3 sequence: CASSLQGNTGELFF. CDR3 sequence (DNA): TGTGCCAGCAGTTTACAGGGCAACACCGGGGAGCTGTTTTTT. The chain links TRBV28 to TRBJ2-2, with a weak D call TRBD1 (5 bases). Trimming cost V 2 bases and J 2 bases, with 6 bases left between them. Germline CDR1 MDHEN, CDR2 SYDVKM. The CDR3 is made up of 14 amino acids.

The chain joins TRBV27 to TRBJ2-1; no clear D gene. Germline V gene lookup returns CDR1 MNHEY and CDR2 SMNVEV (reference sequence). Trimming removed 5 bases at V and 6 bases at J, with 8 bases between. The CDR3 sequence is 12 residues long. CDR3 sequence reads: CASSGLGNEQFF. Here the CDR3 DNA reads TGTGCCAGCAGTGGCCTAGGCAATGAGCAGTTCTTC.